The entry below describes one T cell receptor beta chain. An input of about 0.5 to 1 ug of RNA was subjected to reverse transcription using random hexamers. One entry per CDR3 protein, called by TCRdb with MiXCR from the immunoSEQ multiplex PCR reads. This sample carries some 400,000 distinct CDR3 sequences, approximately 85% of them seen once, and the ten largest clones take roughly 0.1%. This sample was taken from a study of CD8 T cells in Susac syndrome. V was cut by 5 bases and J by 5 bases, with 16 bases left in between. Germline CDR1 SGHTA, CDR2 FQGNSA. This CDR3 has 15 amino acids. The receptor was isolated from a human donor with multiple sclerosis. The sample taken for sequencing was CD8+ T cells from PBMCs. V and J are TRBV7-2 and TRBJ1-5, with no clear D. CDR3: CASSAWVQSDQPQHF. In DNA form, the CDR3 reads TGTGCCAGCAGCGCCTGGGTGCAGTCGGATCAGCCCCAGCATTTT.